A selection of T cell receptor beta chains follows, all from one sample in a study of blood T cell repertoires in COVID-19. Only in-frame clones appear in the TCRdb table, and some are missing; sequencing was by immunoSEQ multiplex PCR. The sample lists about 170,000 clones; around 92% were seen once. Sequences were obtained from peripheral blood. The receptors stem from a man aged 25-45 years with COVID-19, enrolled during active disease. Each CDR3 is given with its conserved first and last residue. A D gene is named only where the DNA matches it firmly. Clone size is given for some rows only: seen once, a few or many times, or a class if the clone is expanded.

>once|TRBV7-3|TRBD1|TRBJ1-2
CASSPTGIGGYTF
TGTGCCAGCAGCCCGACAGGGATTGGTGGCTACACCTTC
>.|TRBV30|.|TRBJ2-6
CAWGARGLVGANVLTF
TGTGCCTGGGGGGCGAGAGGGTTGGTTGGGGCCAACGTCCTGACTTTC
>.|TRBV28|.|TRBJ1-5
CASWDTHQPQHF
TGTGCCAGTTGGGACACCCATCAGCCCCAGCATTTT
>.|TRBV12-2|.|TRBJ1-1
CASRLRGQENTEAFF
TGTGCAAGTCGCTTAAGGGGACAGGAGAACACTGAAGCTTTCTTT
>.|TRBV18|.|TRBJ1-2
CASSPGRGNYGYTF
TGTGCCAGCTCACCAGGCAGGGGAAACTATGGCTACACCTTC
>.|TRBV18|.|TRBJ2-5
CASSADQETQYF
TGTGCCAGCTCTGCGGATCAAGAGACCCAGTACTTC
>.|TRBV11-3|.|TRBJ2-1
CASSLSWDTPYNEQFF
TGTGCCAGCAGCTTATCTTGGGACACCCCCTACAATGAGCAGTTCTTC
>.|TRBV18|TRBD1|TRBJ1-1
CASSPMIVRDRNTEAFF
TGTGCCAGCTCACCAATGATAGTAAGGGACAGGAACACTGAAGCTTTCTTT
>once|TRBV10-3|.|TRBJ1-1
CAIRTPPGEGGTEAFF
TGTGCCATCAGAACTCCCCCTGGGGAGGGTGGAACTGAAGCTTTCTTT
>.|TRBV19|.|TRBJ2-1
CASSIVARIREQFF
TGTGCCAGTAGTATAGTTGCCCGTATACGGGAGCAGTTCTTC
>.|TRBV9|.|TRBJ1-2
CASSPPRGGSYGYTF
TGTGCCAGCAGCCCGCCTCGTGGGGGGTCCTATGGCTACACCTTC
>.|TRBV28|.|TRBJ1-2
CASSFGGSLNYGYTF
TGTGCCAGCAGTTTTGGGGGGTCTTTGAACTATGGCTACACCTTC
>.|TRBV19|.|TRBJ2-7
CASSQRAGTQVLHEQYF
TGTGCCAGTAGTCAAAGAGCGGGCACCCAAGTACTCCACGAGCAGTACTTC
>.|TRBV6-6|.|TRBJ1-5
CASTEGVSNQPQHF
TGTGCCAGCACCGAAGGGGTGAGCAATCAGCCCCAGCATTTT
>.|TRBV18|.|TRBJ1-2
CASSQGRATYGYTF
TGTGCCAGCTCCCAGGGCCGGGCCACCTATGGCTACACCTTC
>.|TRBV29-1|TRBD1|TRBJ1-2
CSVAYRGRNYGYTF
TGCAGCGTAGCTTACAGGGGGCGGAACTATGGCTACACCTTC
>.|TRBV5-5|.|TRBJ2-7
CASSVSRGSYEQYF
TGTGCCAGCAGCGTATCTAGGGGATCATACGAGCAGTACTTC
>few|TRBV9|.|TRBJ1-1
CASSVTTGGRAFF
TGTGCCAGCAGCGTAACGACAGGTGGACGGGCTTTCTTT
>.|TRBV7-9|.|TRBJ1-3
CASSQGERNTIYF
TGTGCCAGCAGCCAGGGTGAAAGAAACACCATATATTTT
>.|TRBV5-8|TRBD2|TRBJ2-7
CASRLPGGGYEQYF
TGTGCCAGCAGACTCCCGGGGGGAGGATACGAGCAGTACTTC
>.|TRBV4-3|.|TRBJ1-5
CASSQVAGVNQPQHF
TGCGCCAGCAGCCAAGTTGCAGGGGTCAATCAGCCCCAGCATTTT
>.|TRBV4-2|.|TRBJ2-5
CASSQELRGQETQYF
TGTGCCAGCAGCCAAGAGCTCAGGGGTCAAGAGACCCAGTACTTC
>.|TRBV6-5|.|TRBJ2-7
CASSTPGKVNEQYF
TGTGCCAGCAGTACCCCAGGGAAAGTGAACGAGCAGTACTTC
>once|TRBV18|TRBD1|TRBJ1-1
CASSPDRGYTEAFF
TGTGCCAGCTCACCGGACAGGGGTTACACTGAAGCTTTCTTT
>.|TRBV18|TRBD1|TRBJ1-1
CASSPGQGFTEAFF
TGTGCCAGCTCACCGGGACAGGGGTTCACTGAAGCTTTCTTT
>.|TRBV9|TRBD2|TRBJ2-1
CASSASGRMGNEQFF
TGTGCCAGCAGCGCTAGCGGGAGGATGGGCAATGAGCAGTTCTTC
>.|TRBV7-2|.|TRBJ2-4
CASSLPDRSIAKNIQYF
TGTGCCAGCAGCCTTCCCGACAGATCAATAGCCAAAAACATTCAGTACTTC
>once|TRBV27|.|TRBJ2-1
CASSSLRADSYNEQFF
TGTGCCAGCAGTTCCTTGAGAGCGGATTCCTACAATGAGCAGTTCTTC
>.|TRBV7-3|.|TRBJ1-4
CASSLYGGHNEKLFF
TGTGCCAGCAGCTTATACGGGGGGCACAATGAAAAACTGTTTTTT
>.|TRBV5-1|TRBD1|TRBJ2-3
CASRQYPRDSSTDTQYF
TGCGCCAGCAGACAGTACCCTCGGGACAGCAGCACAGATACGCAGTATTTT
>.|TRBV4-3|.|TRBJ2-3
CASSQEGIAGTDTQYF
TGCGCCAGCAGCCAAGAGGGTATAGCGGGCACAGATACGCAGTATTTT